Detailed here is one TCR beta chain. The data stem from a study of blood T cell repertoires in COVID-19. Whole-study context: The origin of the acute and convalescent COVID-19 samples was the United States, Italy and Spain. The cDNA or gDNA used as material had been derived from T cells, B-cell-depleted T cells, or PBMCs.

From germline, CDR1 is SGHVS and CDR2 FQNEAQ. V lost 5 bases to trimming and J lost 4 bases; unmatched junction nucleotides: 6. There are 14 residues in the CDR3. Per the authors' pipeline: Estimated nucleated cell counts came from reference gene primer amplification. Libraries were prepared by immunoSEQ multiplex PCR; TCRdb keeps only in-frame clonotypes and omits some of them. The V and J calls and clone size are taken from that table; D and trimming were inferred from the DNA. The sample holds about 230,000 clones, over 65% seen once. The clonotype originates from a woman aged 70-85 years with active or convalescent COVID-19. Sequenced material: peripheral blood. The rearrangement joins TRBV7-8 to TRBJ2-7; 9 positions match TRBD1. The CDR3 sequence: CASSARTGAYEQYF. Here the CDR3 DNA reads TGTGCCAGCAGCGCCCGGACAGGGGCGTACGAGCAGTACTTC.